The next 16 T cell receptor beta chains were all read from a single sample in a study of CD8 T cells in Susac syndrome. When the RNA was reverse transcribed, random hexamers were used with an input of about 0.5 to 1 ug. MiXCR, applied by TCRdb to the immunoSEQ multiplex PCR reads, yields one record per CDR3 protein. The sample has about 150,000 distinct CDR3 sequences; 90% to 95% are singletons. The sequenced material came from CD8+ T cells from PBMCs. The source is a human donor with multiple sclerosis.

V and J are TRBV15 and TRBJ2-7; 8 bases are a match to TRBD1. The germline gives CDR1 LNHNV, CDR2 YYDKDF (reference sequence). This CDR3 region has 15 residues. V lost 3 bases and J lost 0; bases outside the gene matches: 4. The DNA of the CDR3 is TGTGCCACCAGCAGGTCGGGACAGGTCTCCTACGAGCAGTACTTC. This encodes CATSRSGQVSYEQYF.

Remarks on this clonotype: At one end, the junction sequence differs from germline, possibly due to a read error. The chain has TRBV6-1 and TRBJ2-7; D uncertain. CDR1 MNHNS and CDR2 SASEGT come from the germline V gene. The CDR3 extends over 9 amino acids. The CDR3 coding sequence is TGTGCCAGCAGTGAAGCTTCAGTATTC. Translation: CASSEASVF.

The genes are TRBV7-9 and TRBJ2-5; D not certain. The germline V and J ends were trimmed by 8 bases and 5 bases, with 15 bases remaining between them. The CDR3 is made up of 13 amino acids. Looked up from germline, CDR1 is SEHNR and CDR2 is FQNEAQ (reference sequence). CDR3 nucleotides: TGTGCCAGCCGGGCCCCACCACTGGAGACCCAGTACTTC. Its translation: CASRAPPLETQYF.

The rearrangement uses TRBV27 and TRBJ2-7; no clear D. Germline CDR1 is MNHEY and CDR2 is SMNVEV (reference sequence). The V end lost 3 bases, the J end lost 0 bases, and 9 bases lay between the germline ends. The CDR3 spans 14 residues. The CDR3 region has the DNA TGTGCCAGCAGTTTGGGTTTTAGCTCCTACGAGCAGTACTTC. The encoded protein is CASSLGFSSYEQYF.

The chain carries TRBV13 and TRBJ2-5; the D gene is possibly TRBD2 (7 bases). The V gene lost 6 bases and the J gene lost 2 bases, with 13 bases spanning the gap. The CDR3 extends over 14 amino acids. Per germline, CDR1 PRHDT and CDR2 FYEKMQ (reference sequence). CDR3 sequence: CASSSQGGQETQYF. CDR3 DNA sequence: TGTGCCAGCAGTTCACAGGGAGGGCAAGAGACCCAGTACTTC. The full variable domain, rest sourced from reference TRBV13 and TRBJ2-5, is AAGVIQSPRHLIKEKRETATLKCYPIPRHDTVYWYQQGPGQDPQFLISFYEKMQSDKGSIPDRFSAQQFSDYHSELNMSSLELGDSALYFCASSSQGGQETQYFGPGTRLLVL.

As DNA, the CDR3 is TGTGCCAGCAGTGTAGGACAGGGTTTTCGAAGCTACACCTTC. It is translated as CASSVGQGFRSYTF. The chain links TRBV2 to TRBJ1-2; 8 nucleotides line up with TRBD1. Looked up from germline, CDR1 is SNHLY and CDR2 is FYNNEI. Losses at the gene ends were 4 bases for V and 9 bases for J; bases not matched to a gene: 10. The CDR3 runs to 14 residues.

This clonotype has just a few counts. This chain uses TRBV27 with TRBJ2-7; D is uncertain. The CDR3 totals 13 residues. Trimming cost V 4 bases and J 2 bases, with 9 bases left between them. CDR1 is MNHEY, CDR2 SMNVEV, per germline (reference sequence). The CDR3 sequence is CASSSGSAYEQYF. Written as DNA, the CDR3 is TGTGCCAGCAGTTCTGGCAGCGCCTACGAGCAGTACTTC.

This chain links TRBV14 with TRBJ1-1, with D unresolved. Trimming left V 6 bases short and J 1 base short, with 9 bases between. Germline values: CDR1 SGHDN, CDR2 FVKESK. The CDR3 has 13 amino acids. The CDR3 DNA sequence: TGTGCCAGCAGTGCTATTCGGAACACTGAAGCTTTCTTT. Residues: CASSAIRNTEAFF.

The chain couples TRBV12-5 to TRBJ1-2; perhaps TRBD1 as D (6 bases). V was shortened by 0 bases and J by 5 bases, with 7 bases between the two germline ends. The CDR3 has 13 residues. CDR1 and CDR2 from the germline V gene are LGHNT and FRNRAP. DNA of the CDR3: TGTGCTAGTGGTTTGGTCCAGGGGTATGGCTACACCTTC. As protein: CASGLVQGYGYTF.

This chain connects TRBV27 to TRBJ1-5, with no clear D. The CDR3 sequence is 13 residues long. V lost 5 bases and J lost 4, with 9 bases in between. Germline-derived CDR1 and CDR2 are MNHEY and SMNVEV (reference sequence). The CDR3 DNA reads as TGTGCCAGCAGTCGGAGTCGGAATCAGCCCCAGCATTTT. Translation gives CASSRSRNQPQHF.

The chain carries TRBV6-1 and TRBJ1-4, with D tentatively TRBD1 (6 bases). The CDR3 runs to 18 residues. Germline V lookup: CDR1 MNHNS, CDR2 SASEGT. Trimming pared 6 bases from V and 6 bases from J, leaving 26 bases between. This CDR3 reads CASRQASPYRARDEKLFF. The CDR3 DNA sequence: TGTGCCAGCAGGCAAGCTTCCCCCTACAGGGCTAGGGATGAAAAACTGTTTTTT.

The chain recombines TRBV4-3 with TRBJ1-6, with 7 nucleotides matching TRBD1. CDR3 length: 15 amino acids. Trimming took 0 bases from V and 7 from J; bases not matched to a gene: 3. CDR1 is LGHNA, CDR2 YSLEER, per germline. For the CDR3, the DNA is TGCGCCAGCAGCCAAGATGGGACAGCGAATTCACCCCTCCACTTT. This encodes CASSQDGTANSPLHF.

J is TRBJ2-5 and V is TRBV7-3, with D unclear. Germline V gene data show CDR1 as SGHTA and CDR2 as FQGTGA. V was trimmed by 0 bases and J by 4 bases, leaving 6 bases between them. This CDR3 contains 13 residues. CDR3 nucleotides: TGTGCCAGCAGCTTAACCGCCCGAGAGACCCAGTACTTC. Translation gives CASSLTARETQYF.

The chain employs TRBV2 and TRBJ1-2; D possibly corresponds to TRBD1 (5 bases). V shed 8 bases and J shed 4 bases, with 14 bases lying between them. Germline assignment: CDR1 SNHLY and CDR2 FYNNEI. This CDR3 contains 13 residues. The CDR3 sequence is CASSGGRVYGYTF. As DNA, the CDR3 is TGTGCCAGCTCTGGCGGCAGGGTCTATGGCTACACCTTC.

V is TRBV20-1 and J is TRBJ2-5, with 7 bases aligning to TRBD1. The CDR3 is made up of 15 amino acids. With 0 bases clipped from V and 2 bases from J, the junction kept 6 bases outside the gene matches. Germline CDR1 DFQATT, CDR2 SNEGSKA (reference sequence). CDR3 sequence reads: CSARDGWDSQETQYF. In DNA form, the CDR3 reads TGCAGTGCTAGAGATGGGTGGGACAGTCAAGAGACCCAGTACTTC.

The J gene is TRBJ1-2, the V gene TRBV7-2, with unresolved D. This CDR3 has 15 amino acids. Germline CDR1 SGHTA, CDR2 FQGNSA. V was clipped by 5 bases and J by 8 bases, with 21 bases between them. The CDR3 sequence: CASSAAGVFSSGYTF. In DNA form, the CDR3 reads TGTGCCAGCAGCGCCGCCGGGGTCTTTAGCTCGGGCTACACCTTC.